This TCR beta chain came from a study of beta chain features in type 1 diabetes. CDR3 length: 15 residues. CDR1 is LGHNA and CDR2 is YNFKEQ in the germline V gene. V was pared by 3 bases and J by 2 bases, with 11 bases between. Expressed TCRB transcripts were sequenced after all isolated RNA was converted to cDNA. Method: immunoSEQ multiplex PCR; TCRdb's copy keeps in-frame clones and lacks some. This table holds 500,000 to 800,000 clones, 9.5% to 15% found once. CD45RO/CCR7/CD25/CD127/CD95/CD27 separated CD4+ naive, central memory, regulatory and stem cell-like memory cells by sorting. Regarding this clone: Its antigen is not identified.

Study results and limitations: Moderately but significantly shorter TCRB CDR3s were found in Type 1 diabetes patients in all four CD4+ subsets.

The sequenced sample was naive CD4+ T cells from blood. The sequence derives from a man aged 25 to 40 with type 1 diabetes. This chain joins TRBV4-2 and TRBJ2-1, with D unclear. CDR3 residues: CASSQQGNTYNEQFF. The CDR3 bases are TGTGCCAGCAGCCAGCAAGGGAACACCTACAATGAGCAGTTCTTC.